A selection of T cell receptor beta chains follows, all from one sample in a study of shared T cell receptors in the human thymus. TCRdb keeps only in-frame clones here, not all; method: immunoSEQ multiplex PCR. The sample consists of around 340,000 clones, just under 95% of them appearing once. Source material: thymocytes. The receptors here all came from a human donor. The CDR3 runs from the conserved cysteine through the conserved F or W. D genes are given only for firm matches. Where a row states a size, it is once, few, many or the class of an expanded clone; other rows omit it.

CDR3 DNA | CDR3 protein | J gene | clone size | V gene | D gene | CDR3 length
TGTGCCAGTAGTAAGAGCAGGGAAGGCAATCAGCCCCAGCATTTT | CASSKSREGNQPQHF | TRBJ1-5 | NA | TRBV19 | NA | 15
TGTGCCAGCTGGTCCGACAGGGCCTACGAGCAGTACTTC | CASWSDRAYEQYF | TRBJ2-7 | once | TRBV2 | TRBD1 | 13
TGTGCCAGCAGCGCAGGGGGGCAGGACTCTCGACCCCCGGGCGAAAAACTGTTTTTT | CASSAGGQDSRPPGEKLFF | TRBJ1-4 | NA | TRBV11-2 | TRBD1 | 19
TGTGCCAGCAGCCCCTTAGCGTACAACATCCAAGAGACCCAGTACTTC | CASSPLAYNIQETQYF | TRBJ2-5 | few | TRBV14 | NA | 16
TGTGCCAGCAGTCCCGCCCCCGGGACAGGGGACCTCTCTGGGGCCAACGTCCTGACTTTC | CASSPAPGTGDLSGANVLTF | TRBJ2-6 | NA | TRBV27 | TRBD1 | 20
TGCGCCAGCAGCTTGGGGACTAGCACAGATACGCAGTATTTT | CASSLGTSTDTQYF | TRBJ2-3 | NA | TRBV5-1 | NA | 14
TGTGCCAGCAGCGAAACAGGGATTAGATTCTCTGGAAACACCATATATTTT | CASSETGIRFSGNTIYF | TRBJ1-3 | NA | TRBV9 | NA | 17
TGTGCCAGCAGGATTTGGGGTCACGAGCAGTACTTC | CASRIWGHEQYF | TRBJ2-7 | NA | TRBV6-1 | NA | 12
TGTGCCAGCAGCCATCACCTGGGACTTCAAGAGACCCAGTACTTC | CASSHHLGLQETQYF | TRBJ2-5 | NA | TRBV4-2 | NA | 15
TGTGCCAGCAGTTTCCTCCCCGGCGGGGTGGGGTACGAGCAGTACTTC | CASSFLPGGVGYEQYF | TRBJ2-7 | NA | TRBV28 | NA | 16
TGTGCCAGCAGCCCGGGACGGCGCGAACAAGAGACCCAGTACTTC | CASSPGRREQETQYF | TRBJ2-5 | NA | TRBV5-6 | NA | 15
TGTGCCAGCAGCCAGGTCGGGGTCGGGTCGCCGGACACCATATATTTT | CASSQVGVGSPDTIYF | TRBJ1-3 | NA | TRBV4-2 | NA | 16
TGCGCCAGCAGCCAAGAGCGGAGGCAACTGAACACCGGGGAGCTGTTTTTT | CASSQERRQLNTGELFF | TRBJ2-2 | NA | TRBV4-1 | NA | 17
TGTGCCAGCAGCCAAAGGGGGAGCACTTACTCTGGAAACACCATATATTTT | CASSQRGSTYSGNTIYF | TRBJ1-3 | NA | TRBV25-1 | NA | 17
TGCGCCAGCAGCCCCCTCGCTGGGAAGACCGGGGAGCTGTTTTTT | CASSPLAGKTGELFF | TRBJ2-2 | NA | TRBV5-1 | NA | 15
TGCGCCAGCAGCTTGAGACTAGCGGGAGGGGAGGGGACAGATACGCAGTATTTT | CASSLRLAGGEGTDTQYF | TRBJ2-3 | NA | TRBV5-1 | TRBD2 | 18
TGTGCCAGCAGTCCCGCCGGGTCTGCCCAGTACGAGCAGTACTTC | CASSPAGSAQYEQYF | TRBJ2-7 | NA | TRBV28 | NA | 15
TGTGCCACCAGCAGAGGGTCGGGGAACACCGGGGAGCTGTTTTTT | CATSRGSGNTGELFF | TRBJ2-2 | NA | TRBV15 | NA | 15
TGTGCCAGCAGTGAATGGACAGGGGATAGCTCTGGAAACACCATATATTTT | CASSEWTGDSSGNTIYF | TRBJ1-3 | NA | TRBV25-1 | TRBD1 | 17
TGTGCCATCCTAAGTCGGAACGTCCTGTGGAATGAAGCTTTCTTT | CAILSRNVLWNEAFF | TRBJ1-1 | NA | TRBV2 | NA | 15
TGTGCCAGCAGCATACAGGGGGCGCGTAACGGGGAGCTGTTTTTT | CASSIQGARNGELFF | TRBJ2-2 | NA | TRBV9 | TRBD1 | 15
TGTGCCAGCAGCTCTCCCGGACAGGGGGCCAAAGAGCAGTACTTC | CASSSPGQGAKEQYF | TRBJ2-7 | NA | TRBV11-2 | TRBD1 | 15
TGTGCCAGCAGTGAAATAGCGGGCGGGGGGGGTGAGCAGTTCTTC | CASSEIAGGGGEQFF | TRBJ2-1 | NA | TRBV2 | TRBD2 | 15
TGTGCCAGCAGTCAGACTAGCGGGAGGCGCTACGAGCAGTACTTC | CASSQTSGRRYEQYF | TRBJ2-7 | NA | TRBV28 | TRBD2 | 15
TGCAGCGTTGAAGATCTTACTCGGGAGTTAGCCTCTAGCACAGATACGCAGTATTTT | CSVEDLTRELASSTDTQYF | TRBJ2-3 | NA | TRBV29-1 | NA | 19
TGTGCCAGCAGTTGGGACAGGGACTATGGCTACACCTTC | CASSWDRDYGYTF | TRBJ1-2 | NA | TRBV28 | TRBD1 | 13
TGCGCCAGCAGCGGCCACAGGGGGCACTCCACAGATACGCAGTATTTT | CASSGHRGHSTDTQYF | TRBJ2-3 | NA | TRBV5-1 | TRBD1 | 16
TGCGCCAGCAGCCGACAGGCAACTAATGAAAAACTGTTTTTT | CASSRQATNEKLFF | TRBJ1-4 | NA | TRBV4-1 | NA | 14
TGTGCCAGCAGCTTAGATGGGGGCAGCCTGGCGGCTTTCTTT | CASSLDGGSLAAFF | TRBJ1-1 | once | TRBV11-3 | NA | 14
TGTGCCAGTGGAGGGCCGGGAGGGCCGATAGATACGCAGTATTTT | CASGGPGGPIDTQYF | TRBJ2-3 | NA | TRBV27 | TRBD2 | 15
TGTGCCAGCTCACCACCATGTAGAGGGGCGCGGGAAGGCTACACCTTC | CASSPPCRGAREGYTF | TRBJ1-2 | NA | TRBV18 | NA | 16
TGTGCTAGTCAAAGGGGGCCTTATGGCTACACCTTC | CASQRGPYGYTF | TRBJ1-2 | NA | TRBV12-5 | TRBD1 | 12
TGTGCCAGCAGCTTGACTCCTAGCGACACTGAAGCTTTCTTT | CASSLTPSDTEAFF | TRBJ1-1 | NA | TRBV5-5 | NA | 14
TGTGCCAGCAGTGAACCCCTTTGGGGGGCCACTGAAGCTTTCTTT | CASSEPLWGATEAFF | TRBJ1-1 | NA | TRBV6-1 | NA | 15
TGTGCCATCAGGCCTGGTAAGGGGGACACTGAAGCTTTCTTT | CAIRPGKGDTEAFF | TRBJ1-1 | NA | TRBV10-3 | NA | 14
TGTGCCAGCTGCGGGGGGGTCAACACCGGGGAGCTGTTTTTT | CASCGGVNTGELFF | TRBJ2-2 | NA | TRBV14 | TRBD2 | 14
TGTGCCAGCAGTTACCCGACGGACAATGAGCAGTTCTTC | CASSYPTDNEQFF | TRBJ2-1 | NA | TRBV28 | NA | 13
TGTGCCAGCAGTGAGGGTCTCCCAGGGTCGACGGGAAGGATCCATCAGCCCCAGCATTTT | CASSEGLPGSTGRIHQPQHF | TRBJ1-5 | NA | TRBV2 | NA | 20
TGTGCCAGCAGCTCGCTCAGGGGCGGTGAGCAGTTCTTC | CASSSLRGGEQFF | TRBJ2-1 | NA | TRBV7-8 | NA | 13
TGTGCCACCAGCGCGCGGGGGCGGGAGTACTACGAGCAGTACTTC | CATSARGREYYEQYF | TRBJ2-7 | NA | TRBV15 | NA | 15
TGTGCCAGCAGCGTCCGACTAGCGGATTCCTACAATGAGCAGTTCTTC | CASSVRLADSYNEQFF | TRBJ2-1 | NA | TRBV27 | TRBD2 | 16
TGTGCCAGCACAGGGGAAACTGGAAACACCATATATTTT | CASTGETGNTIYF | TRBJ1-3 | NA | TRBV6-6 | NA | 13
TGCGCCAGCAGCCGACTGGGACTAGCGGGAGAGGGGACAGATACGCAGTATTTT | CASSRLGLAGEGTDTQYF | TRBJ2-3 | NA | TRBV4-1 | TRBD2 | 18
TGTGCCAGCAGCCCCGGGACACCCCTTTCGAACACTGAAGCTTTCTTT | CASSPGTPLSNTEAFF | TRBJ1-1 | NA | TRBV7-2 | NA | 16
TGCGCCAGCAGAATCCACCGGGACAGGGGCTCCTACGAGCAGTACTTC | CASRIHRDRGSYEQYF | TRBJ2-7 | NA | TRBV10-2 | TRBD1 | 16
TGCAGCGTACCCGTCCGGAACACAGATACGCAGTATTTT | CSVPVRNTDTQYF | TRBJ2-3 | NA | TRBV29-1 | NA | 13
TGTGCCTGCGGCCCATCGGGGTGCCGAATCCCCGGCCATGAGCAGTTCTTC | CACGPSGCRIPGHEQFF | TRBJ2-1 | once | TRBV9 | NA | 17
TGTGCCAGCAGTGGCCCGGTACAAGCTGAGACCCCAAAAGCTAACTATGGCTACACCTTC | CASSGPVQAETPKANYGYTF | TRBJ1-2 | NA | TRBV27 | NA | 20
TGTGCCAGCAGCTTAGAGCAGGAGTTCAAAAACATTCAGTACTTC | CASSLEQEFKNIQYF | TRBJ2-4 | NA | TRBV7-2 | NA | 15
TGTGCCAGCAGTTACTCAGGGAAAGATACGCAGTATTTT | CASSYSGKDTQYF | TRBJ2-3 | NA | TRBV6-5 | NA | 13
TGTGCCAGCAGCGCCACCCCGGACAGGGGAGCAGATACGCAGTATTTT | CASSATPDRGADTQYF | TRBJ2-3 | NA | TRBV9 | TRBD1 | 16
TGTGCCAGCAGGGTAAGACCGCTGAACTACGAGCAGTACTTC | CASRVRPLNYEQYF | TRBJ2-7 | NA | TRBV28 | NA | 14
TGTGCCAGCAGCCGGGAGACCCAGTACTTC | CASSRETQYF | TRBJ2-5 | NA | TRBV28 | NA | 10
TGTGCCAGCAGTCCTCGCGTCTTCTCTGGGGCCAACGTCCTGACTTTC | CASSPRVFSGANVLTF | TRBJ2-6 | NA | TRBV28 | NA | 16
TGTGCCAGCAGTTACTCCGACCCTATGAACACTGAAGCTTTCTTT | CASSYSDPMNTEAFF | TRBJ1-1 | NA | TRBV6-5 | NA | 15